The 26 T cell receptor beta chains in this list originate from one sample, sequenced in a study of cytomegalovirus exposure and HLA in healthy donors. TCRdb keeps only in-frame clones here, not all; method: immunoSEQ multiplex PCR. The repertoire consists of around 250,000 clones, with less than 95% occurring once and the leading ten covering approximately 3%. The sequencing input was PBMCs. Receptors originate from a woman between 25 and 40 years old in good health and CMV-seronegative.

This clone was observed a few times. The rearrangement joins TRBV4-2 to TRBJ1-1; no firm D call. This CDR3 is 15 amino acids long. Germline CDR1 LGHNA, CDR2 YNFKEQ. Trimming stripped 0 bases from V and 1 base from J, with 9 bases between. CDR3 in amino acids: CASSQDFGRNTEAFF. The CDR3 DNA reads TGTGCCAGCAGCCAAGATTTCGGTAGGAACACTGAAGCTTTCTTT.

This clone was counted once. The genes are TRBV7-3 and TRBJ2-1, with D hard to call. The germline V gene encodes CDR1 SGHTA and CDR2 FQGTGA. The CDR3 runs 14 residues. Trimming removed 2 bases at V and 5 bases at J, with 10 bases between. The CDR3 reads CASSLGTLNNEQFF. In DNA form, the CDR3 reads TGTGCCAGCAGCTTAGGCACCCTAAACAATGAGCAGTTCTTC.

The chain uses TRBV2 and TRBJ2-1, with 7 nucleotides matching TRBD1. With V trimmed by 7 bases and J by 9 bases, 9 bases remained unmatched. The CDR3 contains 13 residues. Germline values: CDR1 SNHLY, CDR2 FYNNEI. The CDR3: CASKKGALGEQFF. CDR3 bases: TGTGCCAGCAAGAAGGGGGCGCTGGGTGAGCAGTTCTTC.

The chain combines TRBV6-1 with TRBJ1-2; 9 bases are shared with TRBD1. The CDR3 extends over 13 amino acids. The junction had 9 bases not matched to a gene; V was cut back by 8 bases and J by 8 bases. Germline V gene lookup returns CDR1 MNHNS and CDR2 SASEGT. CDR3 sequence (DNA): TGTGCCAGCCGAGGACAGGGGTGGAGAGGCTACACCTTC. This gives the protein CASRGQGWRGYTF.

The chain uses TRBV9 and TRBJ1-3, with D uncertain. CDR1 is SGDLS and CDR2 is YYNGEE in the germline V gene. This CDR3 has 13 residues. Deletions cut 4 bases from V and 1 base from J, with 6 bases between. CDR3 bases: TGTGCCAGCAGCCCCCAATCTGGAAACACCATATATTTT. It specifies CASSPQSGNTIYF.

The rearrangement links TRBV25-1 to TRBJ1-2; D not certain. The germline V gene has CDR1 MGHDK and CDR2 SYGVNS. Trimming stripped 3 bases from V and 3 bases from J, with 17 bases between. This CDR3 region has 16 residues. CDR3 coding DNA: TGTGCCAGCAGTGACCCTACTTCAGATCCCCACTATGGCTACACCTTC. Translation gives CASSDPTSDPHYGYTF.

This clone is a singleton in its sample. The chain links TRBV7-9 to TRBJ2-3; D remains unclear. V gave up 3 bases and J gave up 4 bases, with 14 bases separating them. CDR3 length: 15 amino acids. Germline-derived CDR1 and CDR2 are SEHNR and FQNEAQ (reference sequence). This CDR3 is CASSLGTLVADTQYF. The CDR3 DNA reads TGTGCCAGCAGCTTGGGTACCCTGGTTGCAGATACGCAGTATTTT.

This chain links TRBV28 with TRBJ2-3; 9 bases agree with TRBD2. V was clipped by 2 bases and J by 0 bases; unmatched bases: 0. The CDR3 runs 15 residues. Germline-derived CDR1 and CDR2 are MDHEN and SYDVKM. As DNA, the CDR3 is TGTGCCAGCAGTTTAGCGGGAGGGAGCACAGATACGCAGTATTTT. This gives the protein CASSLAGGSTDTQYF.

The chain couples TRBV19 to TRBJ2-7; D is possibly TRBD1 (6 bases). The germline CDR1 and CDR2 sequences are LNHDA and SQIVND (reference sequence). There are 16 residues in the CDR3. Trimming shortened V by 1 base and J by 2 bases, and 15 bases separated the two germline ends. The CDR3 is CASSIAADRIPYEQYF. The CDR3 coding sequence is TGTGCCAGTAGTATAGCCGCAGACAGGATACCCTACGAGCAGTACTTC.

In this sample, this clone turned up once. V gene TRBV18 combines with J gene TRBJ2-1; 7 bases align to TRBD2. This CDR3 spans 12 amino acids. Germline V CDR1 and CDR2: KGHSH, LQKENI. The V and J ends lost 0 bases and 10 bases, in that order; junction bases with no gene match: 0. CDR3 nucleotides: TGTGCCAGCTCACCACCCGGGGGGGAGCAGTTCTTC. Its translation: CASSPPGGEQFF.

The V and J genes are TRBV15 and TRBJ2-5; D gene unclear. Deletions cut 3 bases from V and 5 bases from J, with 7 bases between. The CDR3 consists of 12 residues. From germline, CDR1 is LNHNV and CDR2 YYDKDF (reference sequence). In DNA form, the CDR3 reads TGTGCCACCAGCAGGGAACGGGAGACCCAGTACTTC. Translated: CATSRERETQYF.

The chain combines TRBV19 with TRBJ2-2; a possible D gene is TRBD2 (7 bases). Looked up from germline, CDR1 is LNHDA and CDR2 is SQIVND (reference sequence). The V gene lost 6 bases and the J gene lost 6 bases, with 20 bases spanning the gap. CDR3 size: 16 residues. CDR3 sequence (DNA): TGTGCCAGTAGCCGGGGGGCAGGGAGTAGGCCCGGGGAGCTGTTTTTT. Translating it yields CASSRGAGSRPGELFF.

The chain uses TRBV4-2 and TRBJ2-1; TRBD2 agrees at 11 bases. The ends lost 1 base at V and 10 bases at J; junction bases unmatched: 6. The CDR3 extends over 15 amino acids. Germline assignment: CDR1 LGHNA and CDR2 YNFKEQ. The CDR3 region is CASSQGPLAGGEQFF. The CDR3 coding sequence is TGTGCCAGCAGCCAAGGACCCTTAGCGGGAGGGGAGCAGTTCTTC.

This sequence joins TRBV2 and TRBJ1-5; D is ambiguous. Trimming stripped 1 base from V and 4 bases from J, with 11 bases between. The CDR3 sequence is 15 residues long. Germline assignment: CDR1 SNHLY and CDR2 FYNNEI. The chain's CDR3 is CASSEGRVSNQPQHF. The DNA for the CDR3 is TGTGCCAGCAGTGAAGGGAGGGTTTCTAATCAGCCCCAGCATTTT.

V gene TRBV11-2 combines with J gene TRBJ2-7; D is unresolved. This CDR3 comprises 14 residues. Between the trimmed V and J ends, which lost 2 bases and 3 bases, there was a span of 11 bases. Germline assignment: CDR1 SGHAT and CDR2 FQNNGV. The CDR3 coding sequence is TGTGCCAGCAGCTTAAATCCTGGGGACTACGAGCAGTACTTC. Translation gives CASSLNPGDYEQYF.

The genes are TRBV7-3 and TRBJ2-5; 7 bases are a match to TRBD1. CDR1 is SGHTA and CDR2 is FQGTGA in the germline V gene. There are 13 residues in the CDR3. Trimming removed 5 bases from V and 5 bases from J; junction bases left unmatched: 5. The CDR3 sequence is CASSVTGLETQYF. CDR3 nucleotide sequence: TGTGCCAGCAGCGTGACAGGGTTGGAGACCCAGTACTTC. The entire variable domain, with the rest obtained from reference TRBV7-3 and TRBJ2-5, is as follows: GAGVSQTPSNKVTEKGKYVELRCDPISGHTALYWYRQSLGQGPEFLIYFQGTGAADDSGLPNDRFFAVRPEGSVSTLKIQRTERGDSAVYLCASSVTGLETQYFGPGTRLLVL.

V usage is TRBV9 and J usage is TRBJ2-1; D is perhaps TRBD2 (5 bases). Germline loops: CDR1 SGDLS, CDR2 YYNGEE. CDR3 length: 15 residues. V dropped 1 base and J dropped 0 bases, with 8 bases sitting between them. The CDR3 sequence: CASSVMAGSYNEQFF. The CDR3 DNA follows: TGTGCCAGCAGCGTAATGGCGGGCTCCTACAATGAGCAGTTCTTC.

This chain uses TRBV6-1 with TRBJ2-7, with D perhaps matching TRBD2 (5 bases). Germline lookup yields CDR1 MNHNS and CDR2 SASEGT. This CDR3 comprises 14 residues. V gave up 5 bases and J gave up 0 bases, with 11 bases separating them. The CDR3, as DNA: TGTGCCAGCAGTCTCGGGGAACCCTCCTACGAGCAGTACTTC. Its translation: CASSLGEPSYEQYF.

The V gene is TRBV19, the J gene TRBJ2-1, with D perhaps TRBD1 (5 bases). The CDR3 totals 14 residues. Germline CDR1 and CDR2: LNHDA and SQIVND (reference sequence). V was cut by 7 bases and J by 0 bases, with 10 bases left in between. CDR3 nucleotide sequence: TGTGCCAGTACTAAGACAGACTCCTACAATGAGCAGTTCTTC. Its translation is CASTKTDSYNEQFF.

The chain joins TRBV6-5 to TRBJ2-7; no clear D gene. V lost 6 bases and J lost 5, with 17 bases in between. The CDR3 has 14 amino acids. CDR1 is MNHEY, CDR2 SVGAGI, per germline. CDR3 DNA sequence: TGTGCCAGCAGAGCGTGGGAAGGGTCCCACGAGCAGTACTTC. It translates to CASRAWEGSHEQYF.

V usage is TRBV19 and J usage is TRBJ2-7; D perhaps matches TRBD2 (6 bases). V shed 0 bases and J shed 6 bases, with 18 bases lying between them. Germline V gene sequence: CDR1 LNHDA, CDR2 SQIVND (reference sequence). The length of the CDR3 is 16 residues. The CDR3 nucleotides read TGTGCCAGTAGTATAGAGGGACTCGCTGTAATCCGCGAGCAGTACTTC. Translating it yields CASSIEGLAVIREQYF.

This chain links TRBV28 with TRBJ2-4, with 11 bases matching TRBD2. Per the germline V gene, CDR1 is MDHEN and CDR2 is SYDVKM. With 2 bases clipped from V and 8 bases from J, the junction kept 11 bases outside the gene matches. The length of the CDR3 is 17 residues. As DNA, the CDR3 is TGTGCCAGCAGTTTACGGTCTCTAGCGGGAGGCGGGGACATTCAGTACTTC. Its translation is CASSLRSLAGGGDIQYF.

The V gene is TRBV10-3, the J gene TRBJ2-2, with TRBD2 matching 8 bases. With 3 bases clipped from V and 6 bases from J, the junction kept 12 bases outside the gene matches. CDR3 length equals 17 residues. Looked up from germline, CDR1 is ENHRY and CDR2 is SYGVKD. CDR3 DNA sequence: TGTGCCATCAGTGACCCCCGGGGGGGGACTAGTGCCGGGGAGCTGTTTTTT. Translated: CAISDPRGGTSAGELFF.

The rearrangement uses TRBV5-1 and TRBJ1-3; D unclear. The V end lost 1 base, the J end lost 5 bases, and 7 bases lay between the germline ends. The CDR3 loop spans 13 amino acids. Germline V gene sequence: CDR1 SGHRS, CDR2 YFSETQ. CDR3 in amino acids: CASSLSERNTIYF. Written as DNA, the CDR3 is TGCGCCAGCAGCTTGTCCGAAAGAAACACCATATATTTT. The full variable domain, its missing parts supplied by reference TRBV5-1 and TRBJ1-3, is KAGVTQTPRYLIKTRGQQVTLSCSPISGHRSVSWYQQTPGQGLQFLFEYFSETQRNKGNFPGRFSGRQFSNSRSEMNVSTLELGDSALYLCASSLSERNTIYFGEGSWLTVV.

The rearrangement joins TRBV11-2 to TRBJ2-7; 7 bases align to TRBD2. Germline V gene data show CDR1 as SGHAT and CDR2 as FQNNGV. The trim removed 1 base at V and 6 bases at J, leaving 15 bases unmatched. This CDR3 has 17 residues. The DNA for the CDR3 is TGTGCCAGCAGCTTAGGACCGAGCGCTGGCGGGAGACTCGAGCAGTACTTC. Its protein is CASSLGPSAGGRLEQYF.

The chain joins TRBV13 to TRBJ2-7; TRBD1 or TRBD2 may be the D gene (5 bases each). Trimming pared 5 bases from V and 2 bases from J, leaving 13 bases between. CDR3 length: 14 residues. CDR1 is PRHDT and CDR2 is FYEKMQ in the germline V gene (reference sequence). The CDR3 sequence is CASSPTGRAYEQYF. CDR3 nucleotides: TGTGCCAGCAGCCCGACGGGACGAGCCTACGAGCAGTACTTC.